This passage covers 12 T cell receptor beta chains from one sample sequenced in a study of CXCR3-negative and CXCR3-positive naive CD8 T cells. Study-level findings and limits: In CXCR3-positive naive cells, the TRB CDR3s were more hydrophobic than in CXCR3-negative naive cells.

Libraries were UMI-labeled 5' RACE TRB cDNA. TCRdb reprocessed the 5' RACE reads and reports one entry per CDR3 protein, with no DNA. In total, the table holds 120,000 or so distinct CDR3 sequences. Their specific antigens are unknown. Sequencing used naive CXCR3+ CD8+ T cells from blood. The subset is: CD45RO-CCR7+CD27+CD95- naive CD8+ T cells expressing CXCR3 (TNR3+). Receptor source: a human donor in good health. Some clones in this sample may be carry-over from other donors' samples.

The V gene is TRBV28, the J gene TRBJ2-7; TCRdb's assignment of TRBD1 cannot be checked, as there is no DNA. Germline V gene data show CDR1 as MDHEN and CDR2 as SYDVKM. There are 12 residues in the CDR3. CDR3 in amino acids: CASSFLDRAAYF.

The V gene is TRBV4-1, the J gene TRBJ2-1; TCRdb's assignment of TRBD2 cannot be checked, as there is no DNA. CDR1 is MGHRA and CDR2 is YSYEKL in the germline V gene. The CDR3 loop spans 17 amino acids. The CDR3 spells CASSQDGASGAYNEQFF.

The chain links TRBV5-6 to TRBJ2-7; TCRdb's assignment of TRBD2 cannot be checked, as there is no DNA. CDR1 and CDR2 (germline): SGHDT, YYEEEE. The CDR3 loop spans 13 amino acids. The CDR3 is CASSLGLTYEQYF.

This chain uses TRBV29-1 with TRBJ2-5; TCRdb lists TRBD1, though no DNA is available to test this call. Per the germline V gene, CDR1 is SQVTM and CDR2 is ANQGSEA. The CDR3 consists of 15 residues. CDR3 protein: CSVDARATFQETQYF.

The chain uses TRBV29-1 and TRBJ1-1. Germline CDR1 SQVTM, CDR2 ANQGSEA. The CDR3 is made up of 12 amino acids. The CDR3 region is CSVEWGNTEAFF.

V and J are TRBV6-4 and TRBJ2-6. Per the germline V gene, CDR1 is MRHNA and CDR2 is SNTAGT. CDR3 size: 16 residues. This CDR3 is CASSDSSGSGANVLTF.

CDR3 residues: CSVGGGILNMNTEAFF. The chain has TRBV29-1 and TRBJ1-1. The CDR3 spans 16 residues. Per the germline V gene, CDR1 is SQVTM and CDR2 is ANQGSEA.

The CDR3 sequence is CASSLDPEHYGYTF. The chain uses TRBV7-6 and TRBJ1-2; TCRdb's D gene call, TRBD1, goes unchecked for lack of DNA. The CDR3 spans 14 residues. Per the germline V gene, CDR1 is SGHVS and CDR2 is FNYEAQ.

V is TRBV3-1 and J is TRBJ2-7. This CDR3 is 14 amino acids long. From germline, CDR1 is LGHDT and CDR2 YNNKEL (reference sequence). CDR3 sequence reads: CASSQGKGRYEQYF.

V and J are TRBV27 and TRBJ2-7; without DNA, the TCRdb call of TRBD1 cannot be checked. The V gene's germline CDR1 is MNHEY and CDR2 SMNVEV (reference sequence). There are 14 residues in the CDR3. The CDR3 loop is CASSLRAGVYEQYF.

The J gene is TRBJ2-7, the V gene TRBV12-3 or TRBV12-4; TCRdb returns TRBD1, unconfirmable since there is no DNA. This CDR3 is built from 14 residues. CDR3 sequence reads: CASSLGGAGAEQYF.

The chain has TRBV2 and TRBJ2-1; no DNA is available, so the TRBD2 call from TCRdb remains unchecked. This CDR3 region has 16 residues. Germline CDR1 SNHLY, CDR2 FYNNEI. The CDR3 sequence: CGSSELTGGSYNEQFF.